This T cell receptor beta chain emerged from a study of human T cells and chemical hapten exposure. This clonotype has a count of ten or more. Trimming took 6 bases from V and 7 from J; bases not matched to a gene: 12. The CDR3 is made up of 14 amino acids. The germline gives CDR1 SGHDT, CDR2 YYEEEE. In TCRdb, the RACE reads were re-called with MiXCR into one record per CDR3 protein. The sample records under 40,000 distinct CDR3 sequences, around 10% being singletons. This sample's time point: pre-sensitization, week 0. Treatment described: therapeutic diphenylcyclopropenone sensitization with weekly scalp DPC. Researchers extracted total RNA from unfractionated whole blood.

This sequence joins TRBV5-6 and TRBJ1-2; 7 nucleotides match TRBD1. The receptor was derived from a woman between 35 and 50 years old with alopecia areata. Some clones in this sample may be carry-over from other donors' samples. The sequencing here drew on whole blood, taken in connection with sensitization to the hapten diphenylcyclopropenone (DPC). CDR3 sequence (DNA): TGTGCCAGCAACCCTTCGCCGACAGGGAGTGGCTACACCTTC. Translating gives CASNPSPTGSGYTF.